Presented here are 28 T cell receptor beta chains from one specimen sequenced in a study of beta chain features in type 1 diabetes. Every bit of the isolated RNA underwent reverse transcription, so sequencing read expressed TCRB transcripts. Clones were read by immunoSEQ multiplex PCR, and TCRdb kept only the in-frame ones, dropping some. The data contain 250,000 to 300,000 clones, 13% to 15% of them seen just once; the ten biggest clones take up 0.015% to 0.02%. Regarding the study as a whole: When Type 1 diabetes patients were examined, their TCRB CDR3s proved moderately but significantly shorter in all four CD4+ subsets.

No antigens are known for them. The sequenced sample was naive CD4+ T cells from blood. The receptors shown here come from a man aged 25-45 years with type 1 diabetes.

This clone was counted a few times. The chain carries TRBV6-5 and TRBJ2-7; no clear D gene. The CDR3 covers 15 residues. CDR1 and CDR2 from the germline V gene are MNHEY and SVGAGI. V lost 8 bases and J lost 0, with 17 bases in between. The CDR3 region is CASSTARSYSYEQYF. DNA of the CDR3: TGTGCCAGCTCTACTGCTAGGTCTTACTCCTACGAGCAGTACTTC.

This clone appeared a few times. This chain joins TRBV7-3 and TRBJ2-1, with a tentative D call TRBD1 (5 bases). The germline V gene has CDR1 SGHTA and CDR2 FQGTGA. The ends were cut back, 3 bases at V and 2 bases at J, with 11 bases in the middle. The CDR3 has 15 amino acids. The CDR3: CASSFGRVPYNEQFF. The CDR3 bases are TGTGCCAGCAGCTTTGGCAGGGTGCCCTACAATGAGCAGTTCTTC.

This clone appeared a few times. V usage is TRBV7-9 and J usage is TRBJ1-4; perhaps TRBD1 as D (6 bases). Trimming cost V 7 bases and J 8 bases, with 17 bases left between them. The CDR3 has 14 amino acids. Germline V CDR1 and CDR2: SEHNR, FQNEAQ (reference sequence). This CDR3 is CASTTHRGFEKLFF. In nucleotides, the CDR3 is TGTGCCAGCACCACCCATAGGGGGTTCGAAAAACTGTTTTTT.

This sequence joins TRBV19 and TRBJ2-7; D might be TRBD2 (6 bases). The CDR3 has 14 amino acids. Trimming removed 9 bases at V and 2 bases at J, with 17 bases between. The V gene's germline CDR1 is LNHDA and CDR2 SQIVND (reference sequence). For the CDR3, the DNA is TGTGCCAGCGCGAATCGACTAGGGACCTACGAGCAGTACTTC. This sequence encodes CASANRLGTYEQYF.

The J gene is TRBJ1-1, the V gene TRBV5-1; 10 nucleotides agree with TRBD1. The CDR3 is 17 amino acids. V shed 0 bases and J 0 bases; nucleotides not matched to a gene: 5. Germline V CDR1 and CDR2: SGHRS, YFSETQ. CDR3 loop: CASSLEGQGVMNTEAFF. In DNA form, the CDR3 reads TGCGCCAGCAGCTTGGAAGGACAGGGGGTTATGAACACTGAAGCTTTCTTT.

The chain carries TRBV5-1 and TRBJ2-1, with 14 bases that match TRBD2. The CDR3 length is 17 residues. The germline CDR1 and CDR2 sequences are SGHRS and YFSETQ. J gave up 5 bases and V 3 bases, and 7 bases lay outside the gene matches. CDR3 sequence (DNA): TGCGCCAGCAGCTCGGGACTAGCGGGAGCACGTGACAATGAGCAGTTCTTC. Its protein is CASSSGLAGARDNEQFF.

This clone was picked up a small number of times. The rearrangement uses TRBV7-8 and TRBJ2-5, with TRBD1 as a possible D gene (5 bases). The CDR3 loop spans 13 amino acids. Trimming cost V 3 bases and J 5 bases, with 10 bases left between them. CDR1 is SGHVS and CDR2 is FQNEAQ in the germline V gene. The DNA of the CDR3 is TGTGCCAGCAGCTTCTTAGGGGTCGAGACCCAGTACTTC. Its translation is CASSFLGVETQYF.

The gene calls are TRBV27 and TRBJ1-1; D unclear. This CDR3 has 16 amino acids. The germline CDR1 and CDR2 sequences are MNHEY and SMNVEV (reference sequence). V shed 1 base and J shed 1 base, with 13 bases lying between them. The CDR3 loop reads CASSLFVPQRNTEAFF. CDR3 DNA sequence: TGTGCCAGCAGTTTATTCGTCCCTCAGCGGAACACTGAAGCTTTCTTT.

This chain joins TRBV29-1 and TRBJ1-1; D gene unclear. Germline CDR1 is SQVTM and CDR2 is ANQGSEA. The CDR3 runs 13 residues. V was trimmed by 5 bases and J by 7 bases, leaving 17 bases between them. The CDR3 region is CSVTRSARSEAFF. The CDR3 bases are TGCAGCGTTACCCGATCGGCCCGGAGTGAAGCTTTCTTT.

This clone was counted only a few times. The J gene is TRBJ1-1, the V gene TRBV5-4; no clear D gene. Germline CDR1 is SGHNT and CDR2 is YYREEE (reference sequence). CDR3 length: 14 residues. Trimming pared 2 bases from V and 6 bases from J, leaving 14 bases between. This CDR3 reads CASSFPDSRAEAFF. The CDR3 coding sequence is TGTGCCAGCAGCTTCCCGGACTCGCGGGCTGAAGCTTTCTTT.

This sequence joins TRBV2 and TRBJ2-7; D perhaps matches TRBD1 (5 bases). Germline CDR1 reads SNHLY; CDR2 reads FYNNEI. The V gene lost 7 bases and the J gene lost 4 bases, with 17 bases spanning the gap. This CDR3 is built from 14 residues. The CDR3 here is CASNPQTVTYEQYF. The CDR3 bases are TGTGCCAGCAATCCCCAGACAGTTACTTACGAGCAGTACTTC. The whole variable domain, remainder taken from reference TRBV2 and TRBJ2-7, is EPEVTQTPSHQVTQMGQEVILRCVPISNHLYFYWYRQILGQKVEFLVSFYNNEISEKSEIFDDQFSVERPDGSNFTLKIRSTKLEDSAMYFCASNPQTVTYEQYFGPGTRLTVT.

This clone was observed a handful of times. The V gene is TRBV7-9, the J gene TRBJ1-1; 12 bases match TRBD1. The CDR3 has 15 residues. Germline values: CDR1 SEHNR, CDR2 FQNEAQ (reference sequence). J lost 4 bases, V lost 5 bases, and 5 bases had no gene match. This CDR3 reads CASSRGTGGSTEAFF. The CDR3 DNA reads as TGTGCCAGCAGCAGAGGGACAGGGGGCTCCACTGAAGCTTTCTTT.

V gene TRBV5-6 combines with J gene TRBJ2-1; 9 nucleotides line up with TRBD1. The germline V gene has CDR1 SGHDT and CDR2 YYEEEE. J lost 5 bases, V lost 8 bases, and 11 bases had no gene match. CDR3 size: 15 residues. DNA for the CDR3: TGTGCCAGTAGGAAAAGGGACAGGGACCACAATGAGCAGTTCTTC. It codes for CASRKRDRDHNEQFF.

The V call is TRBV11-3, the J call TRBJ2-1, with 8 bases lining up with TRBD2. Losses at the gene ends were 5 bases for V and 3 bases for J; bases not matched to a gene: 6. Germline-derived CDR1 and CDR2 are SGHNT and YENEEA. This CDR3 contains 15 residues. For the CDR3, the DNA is TGTGCCAGCAGCCATGGGGGACTAGACTACAATGAGCAGTTCTTC. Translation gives CASSHGGLDYNEQFF.

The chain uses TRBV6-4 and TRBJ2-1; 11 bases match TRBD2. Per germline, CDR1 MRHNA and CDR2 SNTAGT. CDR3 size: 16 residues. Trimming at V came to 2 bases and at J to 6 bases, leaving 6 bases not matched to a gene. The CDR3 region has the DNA TGTGCCAGCAGTGACGAAGGGACTAGCGGAATCAATGAGCAGTTCTTC. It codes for CASSDEGTSGINEQFF.

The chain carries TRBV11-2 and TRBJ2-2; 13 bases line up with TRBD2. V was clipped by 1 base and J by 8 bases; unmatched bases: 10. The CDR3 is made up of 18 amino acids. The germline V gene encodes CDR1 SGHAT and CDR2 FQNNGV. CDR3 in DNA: TGTGCCAGCAGCTTAGGGATTGGACTAGCGGGAGTTTCGGGGGAGCTGTTTTTT. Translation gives CASSLGIGLAGVSGELFF.

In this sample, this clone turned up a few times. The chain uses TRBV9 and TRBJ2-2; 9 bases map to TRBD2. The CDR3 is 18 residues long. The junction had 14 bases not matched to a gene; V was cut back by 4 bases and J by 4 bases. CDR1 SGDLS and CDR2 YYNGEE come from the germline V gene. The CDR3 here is CASSPEWLAGHGTGELFF. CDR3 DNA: TGTGCCAGCAGCCCCGAATGGCTAGCGGGACATGGCACCGGGGAGCTGTTTTTT.

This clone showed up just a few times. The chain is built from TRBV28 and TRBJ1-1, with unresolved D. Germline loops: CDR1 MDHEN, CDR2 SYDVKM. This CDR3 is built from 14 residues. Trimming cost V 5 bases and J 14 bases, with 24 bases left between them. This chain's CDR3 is CASSPATVGAEEFF. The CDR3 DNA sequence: TGTGCCAGCAGTCCTGCCACGGTAGGAGCCGAGGAATTCTTT.

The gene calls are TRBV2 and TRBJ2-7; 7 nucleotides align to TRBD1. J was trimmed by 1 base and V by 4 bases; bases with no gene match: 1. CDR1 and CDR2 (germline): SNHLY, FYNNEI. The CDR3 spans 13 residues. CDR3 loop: CASSGGQSYEQYF. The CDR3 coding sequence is TGTGCCAGCAGTGGGGGACAGTCCTACGAGCAGTACTTC.

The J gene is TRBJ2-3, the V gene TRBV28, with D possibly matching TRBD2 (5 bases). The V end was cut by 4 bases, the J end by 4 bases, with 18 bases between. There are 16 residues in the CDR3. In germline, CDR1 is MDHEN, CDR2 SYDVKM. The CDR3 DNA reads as TGTGCCAGCAGTTCCAAGTACAACGGGAAGGCAGATACGCAGTATTTT. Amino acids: CASSSKYNGKADTQYF.

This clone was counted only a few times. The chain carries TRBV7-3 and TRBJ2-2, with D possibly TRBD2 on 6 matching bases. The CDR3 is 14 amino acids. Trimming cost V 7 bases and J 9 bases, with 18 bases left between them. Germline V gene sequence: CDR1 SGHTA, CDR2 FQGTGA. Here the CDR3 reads CASTLTSSSRELFF. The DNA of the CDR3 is TGTGCCAGCACCCTGACTAGTAGTTCGCGGGAGCTGTTTTTT.

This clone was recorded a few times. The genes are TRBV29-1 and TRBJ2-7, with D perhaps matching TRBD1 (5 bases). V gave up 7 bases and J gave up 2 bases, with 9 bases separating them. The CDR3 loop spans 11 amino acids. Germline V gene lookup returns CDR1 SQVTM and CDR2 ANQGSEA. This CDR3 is CSGIQAYEQYF. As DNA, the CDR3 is TGCAGCGGGATACAGGCCTACGAGCAGTACTTC.

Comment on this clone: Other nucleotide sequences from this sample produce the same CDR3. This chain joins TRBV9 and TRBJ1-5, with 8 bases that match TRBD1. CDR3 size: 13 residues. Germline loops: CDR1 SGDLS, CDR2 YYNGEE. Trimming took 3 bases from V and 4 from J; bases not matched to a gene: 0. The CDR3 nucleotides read TGTGCCAGCAGCGGGACAGGGAATCAGCCCCAGCATTTT. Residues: CASSGTGNQPQHF. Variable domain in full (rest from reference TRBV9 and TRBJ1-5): DSGVTQTPKHLITATGQRVTLRCSPRSGDLSVYWYQQSLDQGLQFLIQYYNGEERAKGNILERFSAQQFPDLHSELNLSSLELGDSALYFCASSGTGNQPQHFGDGTRLSIL.

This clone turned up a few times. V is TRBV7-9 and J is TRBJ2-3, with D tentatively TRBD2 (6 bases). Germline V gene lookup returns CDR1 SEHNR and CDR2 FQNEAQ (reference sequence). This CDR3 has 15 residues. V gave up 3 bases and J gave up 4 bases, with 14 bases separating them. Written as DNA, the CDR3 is TGTGCCAGCAGCTTGGACGGGAGTCTCGCAGATACGCAGTATTTT. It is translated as CASSLDGSLADTQYF. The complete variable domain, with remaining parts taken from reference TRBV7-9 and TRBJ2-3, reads DTGVSQNPRHKITKRGQNVTFRCDPISEHNRLYWYRQTLGQGPEFLTYFQNEAQLEKSRLLSDRFSAERPKGSFSTLEIQRTEQGDSAMYLCASSLDGSLADTQYFGPGTRLTVL.

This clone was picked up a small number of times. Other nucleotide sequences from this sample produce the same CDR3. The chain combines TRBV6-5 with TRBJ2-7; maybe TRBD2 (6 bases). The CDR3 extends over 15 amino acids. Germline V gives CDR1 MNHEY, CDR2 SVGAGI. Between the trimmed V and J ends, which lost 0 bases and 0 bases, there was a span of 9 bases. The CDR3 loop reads CASSYSAGSSYEQYF. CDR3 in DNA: TGTGCCAGCAGTTACTCGGCGGGAAGCTCCTACGAGCAGTACTTC.

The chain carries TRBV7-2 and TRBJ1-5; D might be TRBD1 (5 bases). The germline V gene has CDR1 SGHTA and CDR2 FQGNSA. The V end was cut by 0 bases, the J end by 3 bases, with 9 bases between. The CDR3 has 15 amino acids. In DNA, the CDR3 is TGTGCCAGCAGCTTAGCGGAGGGACTCAATCAGCCCCAGCATTTT. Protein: CASSLAEGLNQPQHF.

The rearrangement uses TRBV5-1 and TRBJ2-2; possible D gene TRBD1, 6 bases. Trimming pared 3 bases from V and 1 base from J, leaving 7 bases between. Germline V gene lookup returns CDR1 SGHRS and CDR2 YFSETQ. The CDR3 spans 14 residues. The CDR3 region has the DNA TGCGCCAGCAGCTGGACAGTGAACACCGGGGAGCTGTTTTTT. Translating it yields CASSWTVNTGELFF.

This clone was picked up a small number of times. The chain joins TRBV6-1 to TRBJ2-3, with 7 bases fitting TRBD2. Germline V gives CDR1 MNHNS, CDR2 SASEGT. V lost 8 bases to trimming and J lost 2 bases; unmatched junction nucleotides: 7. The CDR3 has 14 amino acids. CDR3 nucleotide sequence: TGTGCCAGCTACGAGACTAGCATCACAGATACGCAGTATTTT. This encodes CASYETSITDTQYF.